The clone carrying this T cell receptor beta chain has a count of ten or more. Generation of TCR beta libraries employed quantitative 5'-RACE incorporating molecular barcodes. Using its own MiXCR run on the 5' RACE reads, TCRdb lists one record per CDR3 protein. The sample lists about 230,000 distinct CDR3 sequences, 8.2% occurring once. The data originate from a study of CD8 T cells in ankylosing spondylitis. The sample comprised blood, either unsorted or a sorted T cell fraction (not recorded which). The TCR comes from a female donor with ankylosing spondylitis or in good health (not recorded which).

The CDR3 coding sequence is TGTGCCTGGGGGATGGGAAGGGATACTGAAGCTTTCTTT. Translated: CAWGMGRDTEAFF. V is TRBV30 and J is TRBJ1-1; no definite D call. V lost 5 bases, J lost 5 bases, and 15 bases lay in between. The germline V gene has CDR1 GTSNPN and CDR2 SVGIG (reference sequence). CDR3 length equals 13 residues.